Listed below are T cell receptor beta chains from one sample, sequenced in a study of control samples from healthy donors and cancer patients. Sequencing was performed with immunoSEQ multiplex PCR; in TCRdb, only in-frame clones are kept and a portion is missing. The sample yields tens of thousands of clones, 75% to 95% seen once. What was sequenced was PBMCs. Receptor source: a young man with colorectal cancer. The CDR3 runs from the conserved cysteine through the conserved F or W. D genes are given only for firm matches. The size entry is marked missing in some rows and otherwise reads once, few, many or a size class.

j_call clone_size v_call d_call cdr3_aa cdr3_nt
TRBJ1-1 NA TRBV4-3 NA CASSQVRGVNTEAFF TGCGCCAGCAGCCAAGTGAGAGGGGTGAACACTGAAGCTTTCTTT
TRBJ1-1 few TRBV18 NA CASSPVWGFIEAFF TGTGCCAGCTCACCCGTCTGGGGCTTTATAGAAGCTTTCTTT
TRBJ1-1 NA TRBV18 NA CASSPDAPEAFF TGTGCCAGCTCACCGGACGCCCCTGAAGCTTTCTTT
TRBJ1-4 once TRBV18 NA CASYGGGSEKLFF TGTGCCAGCTACGGGGGCGGGTCTGAAAAACTGTTTTTT
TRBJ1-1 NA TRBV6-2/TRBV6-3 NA CASSLGQNIIEAFF TGTGCCAGCAGTTTAGGACAGAATATTATAGAAGCTTTCTTT
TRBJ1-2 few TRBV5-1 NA CASSPRRDTGSNYGYTF TGCGCCAGCAGCCCCCGTAGGGACACCGGTTCTAACTATGGCTACACCTTC
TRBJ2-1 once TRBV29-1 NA CSPGKLSSYNEQFF TGCAGCCCTGGCAAGCTGAGCTCCTACAATGAGCAGTTCTTC
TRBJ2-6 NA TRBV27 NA CARFPLSGDGSGANVLTF TGTGCCAGATTCCCGCTCTCAGGGGACGGCTCTGGGGCCAACGTCCTGACTTTC
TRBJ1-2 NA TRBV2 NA CASSVRDASYGYTF TGTGCCAGCAGTGTCCGGGACGCATCCTATGGCTACACCTTC
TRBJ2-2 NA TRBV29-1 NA CSVAPSTGELFF TGCAGCGTTGCCCCTAGCACCGGGGAGCTGTTTTTT
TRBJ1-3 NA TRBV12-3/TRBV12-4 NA CASSYGNTIYF TGTGCCAGCAGTTACGGAAACACCATATATTTT
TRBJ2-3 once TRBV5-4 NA CASGRPHEDTQADTQYF TGTGCCAGCGGCCGCCCCCACGAGGATACACAAGCAGATACGCAGTATTTT
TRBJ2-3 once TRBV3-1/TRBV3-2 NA CASSPYQAIRTDTQYF TGTGCCAGCAGCCCCTATCAGGCAATCCGCACAGATACGCAGTATTTT
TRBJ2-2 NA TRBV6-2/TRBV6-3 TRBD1 CASSYSPGQATGELFF TGTGCCAGCAGCTATTCCCCGGGACAGGCTACCGGGGAGCTGTTTTTT
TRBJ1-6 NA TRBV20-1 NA CSASSGASTGSPLHF TGCAGTGCTAGTTCTGGGGCGTCGACCGGATCACCCCTCCACTTT
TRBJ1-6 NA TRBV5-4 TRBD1 CASSSPGQGNSPLHF TGTGCCAGCAGCTCCCCCGGACAGGGTAATTCACCCCTCCACTTT
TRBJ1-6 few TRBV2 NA CASTQSRGGSPLHF TGTGCCAGCACCCAAAGCAGGGGCGGTTCACCCCTCCACTTT
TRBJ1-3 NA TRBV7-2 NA CASSSTRAGSSGNTIYF TGTGCCAGCAGTTCTACCCGGGCAGGGAGCTCTGGAAACACCATATATTTT
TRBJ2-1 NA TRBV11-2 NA CASSSNSGAGSSPFF TGTGCCAGCAGTTCTAACTCCGGGGCCGGGAGTTCGCCGTTCTTC
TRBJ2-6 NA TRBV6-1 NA CASSERVWGASGANVLTF TGTGCCAGCAGTGAACGGGTGTGGGGGGCCTCTGGGGCCAACGTCCTGACTTTC